Described below is a single TCR beta chain sequence and its context. The target of this receptor is not known. One base away there is no much larger clone; base qualities are not given. The data are from a study of T cell responses to AZD1222 COVID-19 vaccine (dated by TCRdb to the early 2020s). Some background on the complete study: AZD1222 recipients whose second dose came at about 4 weeks and those whose second dose came at about 12 weeks were combined into one group, since spike-specific TCR depth and breadth did not differ between the two schedules. Trial participants were enrolled by age into subgroups of 18-55, 56-69 and 70-plus years, and roughly 150, 30 and 60 TCR-sequenced participants, respectively, were included in these subgroups. TCR sequencing was performed for more than 230 trial participants, of whom about 200 were given two doses of AZD1222 and some 26 were given two doses of MenACWY control vaccine. What the work shows at the level of the full study, not this receptor alone: Most participants were white British and females outnumbered males, and the authors suggested that clonal diversity may have been underestimated. Reportedly, close to half of the unique spike-specific TCRs recognized epitopes lying outside the regions that are mutated in the B.1.351 and B.1.1.7 variants. CD4 TCRs associated with the vaccine covered the entire spike protein, and the dominant responses were in regions 160-218 and 743-854. Conclusions about previously exposed vaccinees are limited, since just six AZD1222 recipients were seropositive for SARS-CoV-2 at baseline. In the small 56-69-year group, the increase in depth fell short of significance, most likely because of low power. Because no day 14 peak-response samples were available, repertoires were characterized only after the peak T cell response. A significant rise in spike-specific TCR breadth and depth was observed after two AZD1222 doses relative to day 0 and relative to MenACWY recipients.

The CDR3 regions of human TCRbeta chains were analyzed by immunosequencing. In the authors' own workflow: TCRs in the repertoires were compared against a reference library of SARS-CoV-2-specific TCRs that had been generated with the MIRA antigen-specificity platform. Breadth meant the fraction of unique TCRs that were SARS-CoV-2-associated, whereas depth meant the fraction of total T cells that were SARS-CoV-2-associated. Using the MIRA data, each spike-specific TCR was assigned both to the spike region to which the TCR was reactive and to a CD4 or CD8 class. Log10-transformed breadth and depth values were compared by one-way ANOVA with Sidak's multiple comparisons tests. TCRdb provides this immuneACCESS table in a form limited to in-frame rearrangements. Some clones are lacking; in checked studies, under half of them reflect an unresolved V gene, and why the rest are absent is not known. For V, J and clone size, that table is used; D and trimming come from the DNA. This sample lists about 56,000 clones; over 75% were detected once. The ten biggest clones cover over 13% of the sample.

Taken from cysteine to phenylalanine, the CDR3 has 15 residues. CDR3 DNA is the only sequence kept; it has 45 bases, read in frame from the first base. Unmatched junction bases come to 4, with V trimmed by 0 bases and J by 3 bases. Sequences LGHNA (CDR1) and YNFKEQ (CDR2) are obtained from the germline V gene. The time point label here, explained by the study, means: baseline before first vaccination. Samples from vaccinated people were obtained from the UK trials COV001 and COV002, which included a single-blind randomized controlled phase 2/3 trial of AZD1222 (ChAdOx1 nCoV-19) in healthy adults. For TCRbeta chain sequencing, PBMC samples from trial participants were taken at day 0 and at day 28 after the second dose.

The sequences come from peripheral blood, collected on day 0 of AZD1222 vaccination. This clonotype was obtained from an adult in good health. The chain couples TRBV4-2 to TRBJ2-5, with 7 central nucleotides matching TRBD2. For the CDR3, the sequence is CASSQDPRGEETQYF. The nucleotide sequence is TGTGCCAGCAGCCAAGATCCCCGGGGGGAAGAGACCCAGTACTTC.